This TCR beta chain was captured by sequencing in a study of blood T cells in healthy people across ages. Study-level background: About one barcoded TCR beta cDNA was captured per two T cells. Study-level findings and limits: Investigators viewed diversity estimates from one million T cells as underestimates, the study reported.

Healthy individuals of Caucasian origin from Russia, aged about 6 to 95, served as donors. Researchers report isolating at least 6.5 million PBMCs per sample. A remark on this clonotype: The antigen remains unidentified.

V shed 3 bases and J 8 bases; nucleotides not matched to a gene: 6. The CDR3 has 14 residues. The V gene's germline CDR1 is SGHRS and CDR2 YFSETQ. A second PCR of roughly 7 to 11 cycles used a sample-barcoded 5' primer and a J-beta primer mix. TCRdb analysed the 5' RACE reads with MiXCR anew, one entry per CDR3 protein. In the table there are about 640,000 distinct CDR3 sequences, about 53% of which are singletons. This sequence joins TRBV5-1 and TRBJ1-4, with TRBD1 matching 8 bases. The TCR sequence derives from a man between 60 and 70 years old in good health. What was sequenced was blood. The CDR3 coding sequence is TGCGCCAGCAGCTCAGGACAGGGAGAAGAAAAACTGTTTTTT. As protein: CASSSGQGEEKLFF.